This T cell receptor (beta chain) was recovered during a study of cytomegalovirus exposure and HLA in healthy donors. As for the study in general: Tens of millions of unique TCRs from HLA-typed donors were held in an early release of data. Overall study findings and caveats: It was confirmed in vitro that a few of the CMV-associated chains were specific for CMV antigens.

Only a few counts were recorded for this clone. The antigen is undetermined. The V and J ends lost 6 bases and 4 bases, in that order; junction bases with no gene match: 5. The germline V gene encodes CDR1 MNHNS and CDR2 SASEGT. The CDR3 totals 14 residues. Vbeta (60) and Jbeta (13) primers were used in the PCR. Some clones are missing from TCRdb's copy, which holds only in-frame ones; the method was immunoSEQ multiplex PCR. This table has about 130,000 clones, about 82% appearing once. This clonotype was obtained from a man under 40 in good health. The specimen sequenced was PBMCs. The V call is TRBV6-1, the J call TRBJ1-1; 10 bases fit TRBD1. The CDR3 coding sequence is TGTGCCAGCAGGTGGGACAGGGGAGGCACTGAAGCTTTCTTT. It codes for CASRWDRGGTEAFF.